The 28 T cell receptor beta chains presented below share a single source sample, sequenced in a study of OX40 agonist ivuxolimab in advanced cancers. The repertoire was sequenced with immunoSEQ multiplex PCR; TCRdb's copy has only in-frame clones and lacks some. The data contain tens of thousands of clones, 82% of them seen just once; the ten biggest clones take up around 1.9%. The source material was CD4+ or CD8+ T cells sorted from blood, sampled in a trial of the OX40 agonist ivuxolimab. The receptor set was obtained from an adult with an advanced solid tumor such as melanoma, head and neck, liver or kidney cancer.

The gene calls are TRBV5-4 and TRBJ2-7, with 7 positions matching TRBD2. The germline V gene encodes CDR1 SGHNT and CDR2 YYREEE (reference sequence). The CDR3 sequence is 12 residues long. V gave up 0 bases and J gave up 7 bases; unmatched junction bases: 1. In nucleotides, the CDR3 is TGTGCCAGCAGCTTGGACGGGAGGGAGCAGTACTTC. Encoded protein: CASSLDGREQYF.

The CDR3 loop reads CSVGSGPPIYGYTF. CDR3 DNA: TGCAGCGTCGGCTCAGGGCCGCCGATCTATGGCTACACCTTC. The chain uses TRBV29-1 and TRBJ1-2; TRBD1 is a possible D gene (5 bases). Germline values: CDR1 SQVTM, CDR2 ANQGSEA. V gave up 6 bases and J gave up 4 bases, with 18 bases separating them. The CDR3 runs to 14 residues.

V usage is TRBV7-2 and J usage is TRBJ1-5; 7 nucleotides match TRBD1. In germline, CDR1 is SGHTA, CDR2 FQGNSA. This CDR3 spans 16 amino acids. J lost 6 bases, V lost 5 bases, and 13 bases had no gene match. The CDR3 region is CASSSLGQAEGQPQHF. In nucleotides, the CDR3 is TGTGCCAGCAGCAGTTTAGGACAGGCTGAGGGTCAGCCCCAGCATTTT.

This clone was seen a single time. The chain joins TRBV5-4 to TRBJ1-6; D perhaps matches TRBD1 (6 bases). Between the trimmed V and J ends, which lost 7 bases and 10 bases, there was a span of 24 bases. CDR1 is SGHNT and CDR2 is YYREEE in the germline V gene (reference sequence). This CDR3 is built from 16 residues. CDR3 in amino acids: CASELRSVGGGSPLHF. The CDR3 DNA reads TGTGCCAGCGAGCTACGCTCCGTAGGGGGAGGATCACCCCTCCACTTT. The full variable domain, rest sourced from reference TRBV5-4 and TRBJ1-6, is ETGVTQSPTHLIKTRGQQVTLRCSSQSGHNTVSWYQQALGQGPQFIFQYYREEENGRGNFPPRFSGLQFPNYSSELNVNALELDDSALYLCASELRSVGGGSPLHFGNGTRLTVT.

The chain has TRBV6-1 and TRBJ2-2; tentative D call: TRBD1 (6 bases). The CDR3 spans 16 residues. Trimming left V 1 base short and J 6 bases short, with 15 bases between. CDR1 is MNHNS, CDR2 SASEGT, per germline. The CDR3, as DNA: TGTGCCAGCAGTGAAGGTTGGGCAGGGGATGCCGGGGAGCTGTTTTTT. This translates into CASSEGWAGDAGELFF.

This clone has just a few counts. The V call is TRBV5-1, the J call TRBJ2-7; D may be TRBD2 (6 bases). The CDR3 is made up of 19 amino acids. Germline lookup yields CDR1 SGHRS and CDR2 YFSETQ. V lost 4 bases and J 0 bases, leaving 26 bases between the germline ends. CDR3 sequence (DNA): TGCGCCAGCAGCCGAGGGGATGCGGGGCGAAATCTTCACTCCTACGAGCAGTACTTC. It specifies CASSRGDAGRNLHSYEQYF. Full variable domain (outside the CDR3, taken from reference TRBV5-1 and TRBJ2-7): KAGVTQTPRYLIKTRGQQVTLSCSPISGHRSVSWYQQTPGQGLQFLFEYFSETQRNKGNFPGRFSGRQFSNSRSEMNVSTLELGDSALYLCASSRGDAGRNLHSYEQYFGPGTRLTVT.

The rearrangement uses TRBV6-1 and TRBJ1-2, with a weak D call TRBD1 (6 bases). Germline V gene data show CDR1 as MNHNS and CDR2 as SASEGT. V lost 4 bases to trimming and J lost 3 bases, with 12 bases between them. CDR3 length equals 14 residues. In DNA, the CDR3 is TGTGCCAGCAGTGGGACAAGGGGGTACTATGGCTACACCTTC. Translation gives CASSGTRGYYGYTF.

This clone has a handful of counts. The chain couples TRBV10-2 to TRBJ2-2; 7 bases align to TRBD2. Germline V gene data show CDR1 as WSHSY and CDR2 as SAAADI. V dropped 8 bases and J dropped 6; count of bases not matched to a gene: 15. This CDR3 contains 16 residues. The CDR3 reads CASFGLRTSPAGELFF. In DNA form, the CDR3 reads TGCGCCAGCTTCGGCCTTAGGACTAGTCCGGCCGGGGAGCTGTTTTTT.

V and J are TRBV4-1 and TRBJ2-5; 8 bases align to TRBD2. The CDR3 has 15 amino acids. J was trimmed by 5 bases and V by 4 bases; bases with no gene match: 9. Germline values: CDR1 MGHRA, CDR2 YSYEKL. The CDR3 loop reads CASSLGGVRAETQYF. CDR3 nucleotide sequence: TGCGCCAGCAGCCTCGGGGGGGTCCGAGCGGAGACCCAGTACTTC.

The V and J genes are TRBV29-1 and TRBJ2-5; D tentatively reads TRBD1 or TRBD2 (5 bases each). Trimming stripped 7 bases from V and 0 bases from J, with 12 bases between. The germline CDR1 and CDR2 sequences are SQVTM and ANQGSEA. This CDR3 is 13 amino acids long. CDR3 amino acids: CSADGGDQETQYF. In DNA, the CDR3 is TGCAGCGCCGATGGGGGAGACCAAGAGACCCAGTACTTC.

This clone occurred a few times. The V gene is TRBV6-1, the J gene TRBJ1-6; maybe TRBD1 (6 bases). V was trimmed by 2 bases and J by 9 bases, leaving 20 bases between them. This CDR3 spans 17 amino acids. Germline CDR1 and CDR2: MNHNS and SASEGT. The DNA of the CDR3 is TGTGCCAGCAGTGAATCTAGGGGGGCGCTTACTGGTTCACCCCTCCACTTT. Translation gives CASSESRGALTGSPLHF.

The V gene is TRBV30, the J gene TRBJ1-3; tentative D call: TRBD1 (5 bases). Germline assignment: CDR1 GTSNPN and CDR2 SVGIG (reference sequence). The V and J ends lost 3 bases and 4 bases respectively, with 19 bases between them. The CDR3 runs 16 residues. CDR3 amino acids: CAWSPRDPLAGNTIYF. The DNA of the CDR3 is TGTGCCTGGAGCCCCCGGGACCCTTTAGCCGGAAACACCATATATTTT.

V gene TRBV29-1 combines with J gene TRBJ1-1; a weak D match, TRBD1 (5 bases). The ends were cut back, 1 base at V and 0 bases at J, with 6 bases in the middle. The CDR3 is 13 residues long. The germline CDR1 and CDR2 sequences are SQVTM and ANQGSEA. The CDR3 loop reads CSVEGGMNTEAFF. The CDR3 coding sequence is TGCAGCGTTGAAGGGGGGATGAACACTGAAGCTTTCTTT.

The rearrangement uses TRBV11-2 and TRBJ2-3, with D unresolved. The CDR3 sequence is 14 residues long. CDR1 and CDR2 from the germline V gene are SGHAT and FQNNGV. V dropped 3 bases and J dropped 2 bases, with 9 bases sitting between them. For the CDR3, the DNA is TGTGCCAGCAGCTTGAGCCGGACCACAGATACGCAGTATTTT. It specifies CASSLSRTTDTQYF.

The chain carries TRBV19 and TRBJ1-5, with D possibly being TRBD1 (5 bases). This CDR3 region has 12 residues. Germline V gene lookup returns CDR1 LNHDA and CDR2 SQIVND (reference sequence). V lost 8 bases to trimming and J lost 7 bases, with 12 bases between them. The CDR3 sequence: CASRIEGQPQHF. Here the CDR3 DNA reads TGTGCCAGTCGGATCGAGGGGCAGCCCCAGCATTTT.

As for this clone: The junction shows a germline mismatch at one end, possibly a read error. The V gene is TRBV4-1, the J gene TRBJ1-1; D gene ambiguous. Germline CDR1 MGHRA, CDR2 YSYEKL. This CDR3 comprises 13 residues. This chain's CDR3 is CASSPDRNAEAFF. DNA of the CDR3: TGCGCCAGCAGCCCCGATAGGAACGCTGAAGCTTTCTTT.

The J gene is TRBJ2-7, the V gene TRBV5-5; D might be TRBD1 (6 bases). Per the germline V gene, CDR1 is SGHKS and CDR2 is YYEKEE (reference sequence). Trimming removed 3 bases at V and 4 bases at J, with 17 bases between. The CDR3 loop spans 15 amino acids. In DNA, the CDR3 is TGTGCCAGCAGCTCGAGGACAGCCGCAGGATACGAGCAGTACTTC. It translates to CASSSRTAAGYEQYF.

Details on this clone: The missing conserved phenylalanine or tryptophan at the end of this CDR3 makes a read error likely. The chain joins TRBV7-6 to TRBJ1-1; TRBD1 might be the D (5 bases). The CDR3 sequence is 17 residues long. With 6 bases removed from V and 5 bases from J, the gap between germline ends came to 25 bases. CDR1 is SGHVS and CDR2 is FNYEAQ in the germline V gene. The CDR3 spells CASSPLRVGPRRTEAFS. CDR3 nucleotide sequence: TGTGCCAGCAGTCCTCTAAGGGTGGGGCCAAGGAGGACTGAAGCTTTCTCT.

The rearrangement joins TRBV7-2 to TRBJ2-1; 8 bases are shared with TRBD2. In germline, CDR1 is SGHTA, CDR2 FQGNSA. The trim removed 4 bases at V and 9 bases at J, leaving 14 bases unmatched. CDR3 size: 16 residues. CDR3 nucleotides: TGTGCCAGCAGCTCGGTCCTGGGACTAGTGAACGGTGAGCAGTTCTTC. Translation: CASSSVLGLVNGEQFF. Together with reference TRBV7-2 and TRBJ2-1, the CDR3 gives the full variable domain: GAGVSQSPSNKVTEKGKDVELRCDPISGHTALYWYRQSLGQGLEFLIYFQGNSAPDKSGLPSDRFSAERTGGSVSTLTIQRTQQEDSAVYLCASSSVLGLVNGEQFFGPGTRLTVL.

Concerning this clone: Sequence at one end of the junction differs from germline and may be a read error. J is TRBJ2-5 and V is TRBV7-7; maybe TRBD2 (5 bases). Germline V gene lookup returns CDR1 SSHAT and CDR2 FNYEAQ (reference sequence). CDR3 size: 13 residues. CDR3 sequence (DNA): TGTGCTAGCACCCGGGGAGTACAAGAGACCCAGTACTTC. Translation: CASTRGVQETQYF.

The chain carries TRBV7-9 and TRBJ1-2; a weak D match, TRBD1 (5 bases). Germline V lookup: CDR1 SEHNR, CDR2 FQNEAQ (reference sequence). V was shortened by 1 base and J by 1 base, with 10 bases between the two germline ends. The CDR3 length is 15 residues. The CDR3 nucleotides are TGTGCCAGCAGCTTAGTTCTGACAGATAACTATGGCTACACCTTC. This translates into CASSLVLTDNYGYTF.

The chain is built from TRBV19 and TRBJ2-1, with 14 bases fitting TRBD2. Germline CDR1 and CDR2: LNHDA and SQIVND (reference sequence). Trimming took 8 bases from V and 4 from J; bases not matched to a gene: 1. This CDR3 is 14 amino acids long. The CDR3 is CASGLAGGYNEQFF. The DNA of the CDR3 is TGTGCCAGTGGACTAGCGGGGGGATACAATGAGCAGTTCTTC.

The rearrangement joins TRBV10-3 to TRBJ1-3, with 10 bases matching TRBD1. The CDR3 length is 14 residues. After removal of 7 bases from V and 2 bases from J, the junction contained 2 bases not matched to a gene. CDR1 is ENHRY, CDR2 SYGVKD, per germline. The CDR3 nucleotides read TGTGCCATCACCGGACAGGGGGCTGGAAACACCATATATTTT. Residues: CAITGQGAGNTIYF.

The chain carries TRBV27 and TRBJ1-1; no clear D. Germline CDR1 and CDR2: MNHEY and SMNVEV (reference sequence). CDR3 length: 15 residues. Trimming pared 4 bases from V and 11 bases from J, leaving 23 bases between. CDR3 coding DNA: TGTGCCAGCAGTTCCGGGTTTGGGTGGGATAGGGATGCTTTCTTT. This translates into CASSSGFGWDRDAFF.

The CDR3 DNA reads TGTGCCAGCAGTTCGACAGGGGACTATGGCTACACCTTC. As protein: CASSSTGDYGYTF. J is TRBJ1-2 and V is TRBV5-5; the match to TRBD1 covers 8 bases. CDR1 is SGHKS and CDR2 is YYEKEE in the germline V gene (reference sequence). V gave up 5 bases and J gave up 3 bases; unmatched junction bases: 3. CDR3 length equals 13 residues.

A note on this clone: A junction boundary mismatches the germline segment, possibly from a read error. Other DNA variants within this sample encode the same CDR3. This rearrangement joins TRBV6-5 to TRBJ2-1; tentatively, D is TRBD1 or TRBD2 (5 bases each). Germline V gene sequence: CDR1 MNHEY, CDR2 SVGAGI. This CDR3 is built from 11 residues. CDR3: CASRLRDEQFF. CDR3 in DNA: TGTGCCAGCAGACTCAGGGACGAGCAATTCTTC.

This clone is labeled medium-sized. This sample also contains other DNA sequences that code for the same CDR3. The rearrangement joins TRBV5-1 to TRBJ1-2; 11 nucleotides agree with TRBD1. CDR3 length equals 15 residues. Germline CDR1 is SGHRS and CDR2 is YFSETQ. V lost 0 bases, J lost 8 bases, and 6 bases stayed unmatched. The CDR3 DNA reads TGCGCCAGCAGCTTGGCCGGGACAGGGGGAGAGGGCTACACCTTC. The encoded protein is CASSLAGTGGEGYTF.

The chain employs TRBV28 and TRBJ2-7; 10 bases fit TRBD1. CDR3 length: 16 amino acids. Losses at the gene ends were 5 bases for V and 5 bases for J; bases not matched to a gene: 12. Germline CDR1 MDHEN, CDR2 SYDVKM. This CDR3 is CASSLQTGGKRNEQYF. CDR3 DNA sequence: TGTGCCAGCAGTCTCCAGACAGGGGGCAAACGGAACGAGCAGTACTTC.